The rows below give T cell receptor beta chains drawn from one sample of a study of breast tumors, draining lymph nodes, adjacent tissues. TCRdb fed the multiplex PCR reads into MiXCR, producing one record per CDR3 protein. The repertoire holds hundreds of thousands of distinct CDR3 sequences, with 32% as singletons. Source material: axillary lymph node tissue. The receptors here all came from a female donor with breast cancer. Some clones in this sample may be carry-over from other donors' samples. Each CDR3 is given with its conserved first and last residue. A D gene is named only where the DNA matches it firmly. Part of the rows lack a size; the others show once, few, many or a class for expanded clones.

d_gene,j_gene,v_gene,abundance,CDR3nt,CDR3aa
TRBD2,TRBJ2-1,TRBV7-8,many,TGTGCCAGCAGCTTAATGGGACTAGCGGGTTACAATGAGCAGTTCTTC,CASSLMGLAGYNEQFF
NA,TRBJ1-6,TRBV6-4,many,TGTGCCAGCAGTCCCCCCCCAGGACCCTTT,CASSPPPGPF
NA,TRBJ1-1,TRBV20-1,few,TGCAGTGCTAGAGATCTGGGCGGTCTGAACACTGAAGCTTTCTTT,CSARDLGGLNTEAFF
NA,TRBJ2-1,TRBV4-1,NA,TGCGCCAGCAGCCGGGACTCCAATTTATACAATGAGCAGTTCTTC,CASSRDSNLYNEQFF
NA,TRBJ1-4,TRBV5-4,many,TGCGCCAGCAGCTTGCGTGCAACTAATGAAAAACTGTTTTTT,CASSLRATNEKLFF
TRBD1,TRBJ1-6,TRBV2,NA,TGTGCCAGCAGAGATCAGACAGGGGGTAATTCACCCCTCCACTTT,CASRDQTGGNSPLHF
NA,TRBJ1-2,TRBV20-1,many,TGCAGTGCTAGAGATGGAACAGGCGTAAAAGGCTACACCTTC,CSARDGTGVKGYTF
TRBD2,TRBJ2-1,TRBV20-1,many,TGCAGTGCTAGTAGCGGGAGGGCAGTTCGAGAGCAGTTCTTC,CSASSGRAVREQFF
NA,TRBJ2-2,TRBV20-1,few,TGCAGTGCTAGAGATGGTGGGGGAAGGGCCACCGGGGAGCTGTTTTTT,CSARDGGGRATGELFF
NA,TRBJ1-6,TRBV19,many,TGTGCCAGTAGTCAGGACCAGATCAGGAATTCACCCCTCCACTTT,CASSQDQIRNSPLHF
TRBD1,TRBJ1-5,TRBV20-1,many,TGCAGTGCTAGGGATCTTGGGACAGCTAATCAGCCCCAGCATTTT,CSARDLGTANQPQHF
NA,TRBJ1-6,TRBV7-6,few,TGTGCCAGCAGCACCCAACAGGGATCACCCCCCCACTTC,CASSTQQGSPPHF
NA,TRBJ1-2,TRBV14,many,TGTGCCAGCAGCCCCCGCGCTGGGAACTATGGCTACACCTTC,CASSPRAGNYGYTF
TRBD2,TRBJ2-1,TRBV3-1,many,TGTGCCAGCAGCTCGTGGACTAGCAATGAGCAGTTCTTC,CASSSWTSNEQFF
TRBD1,TRBJ2-7,TRBV6-1,many,TGTGCCAGCCGAAGGGACAGGGACTACGAGCAGTACTTC,CASRRDRDYEQYF
TRBD1,TRBJ1-6,TRBV7-8,many,TGTGCCAGCAGCTTAGGGGGACAGGGGAGTTCACCCCTCCACTTT,CASSLGGQGSSPLHF
NA,TRBJ2-7,TRBV5-1,many,TGCGCCAGCAGCGGATCGACAGGATACGAGCAGTACTTC,CASSGSTGYEQYF
TRBD2,TRBJ2-7,TRBV7-3,NA,TGTGCCAGCAGCTTCTTAGCGGGAGGGTTCTACGAGCAGTACTTC,CASSFLAGGFYEQYF
TRBD2,TRBJ2-3,TRBV9,many,TGTGCCAGCAGCTCAAGACCCTCTAGCGGGAGCGGCCCAGATACGCAGTATTTT,CASSSRPSSGSGPDTQYF
NA,TRBJ2-1,TRBV4-2,many,TGTGCCAGCAGCCAAGCCATAAGCGGAGGGGGAAGGAATGAGCAGTTCTTC,CASSQAISGGGRNEQFF
NA,TRBJ2-1,TRBV9,many,TGTGCCAGCAGCGTTCTGCAAGGGCGGGATGAGCAGTTCTTC,CASSVLQGRDEQFF
TRBD2,TRBJ2-7,TRBV13,few,TGTGCCAGCAGCTTACTGGGGGGAGGGCCCTACGAGCAGTACTTC,CASSLLGGGPYEQYF
NA,TRBJ2-7,TRBV28,NA,TGTGCCAGCAGTTTTCGCCCGGGAAGTTCCTACGAGCAGTACTTC,CASSFRPGSSYEQYF
NA,TRBJ2-5,TRBV29-1,many,TGCAGCGTTGAGTTTGCAGGGGTATTGAAGACCCAGTACTTC,CSVEFAGVLKTQYF
TRBD2,TRBJ2-5,TRBV7-9,once,TGTGCCAGCAGCCCGCTGGGAGGGAGCCAGTACTTC,CASSPLGGSQYF
NA,TRBJ2-5,TRBV11-2,many,TGTGCCAGCAGCCCCGGGGTAGCGGTCCAAGAGACCCAGTACTTC,CASSPGVAVQETQYF
NA,TRBJ2-4,TRBV7-9,many,TGTGCCAGCAGCTTAGGGGCGGATCTAGCCAAAAACATTCAGTACTTC,CASSLGADLAKNIQYF
NA,TRBJ1-2,TRBV11-3,many,TGTGCCAGCAGACCACCTCTCACCTTC,CASRPPLTF
NA,TRBJ1-4,TRBV4-2,many,TGTGCCAGCAGCCGATCACAGGGAATTGAAAAACTGTTTTTT,CASSRSQGIEKLFF
NA,TRBJ1-5,TRBV12-3/TRBV12-4,many,TGTGCCAGCAGTTTAGGAAGCGACAATAGCAATCAGCCCCAGCATTTT,CASSLGSDNSNQPQHF
TRBD2,TRBJ2-7,TRBV7-6,NA,TGCGCCAGCAGCTTAGAGCGGGGCTGCGAGCAGTACTTC,CASSLERGCEQYF
TRBD2,TRBJ2-7,TRBV7-9,many,TGTGCCAGCAGCCGGGAGACTAGCGGGCTAGGCGAGCAGTACTTC,CASSRETSGLGEQYF
TRBD2,TRBJ2-7,TRBV3-1,many,TGTGCCAGCAGCGCGGGACTAGCGGGACTGTACTTC,CASSAGLAGLYF
NA,TRBJ1-4,TRBV9,many,TGTGCCAGCAGCCCAACCCCAGTTTTTAATGAAAAACTGTTTTTT,CASSPTPVFNEKLFF
TRBD2,TRBJ2-1,TRBV7-9,NA,TGTGCCAGCAGCTCCGGGACTAGCGTGCATGAGCAGTTCTTC,CASSSGTSVHEQFF
TRBD2,TRBJ2-7,TRBV6-4,many,TGTGCCAGCAGTCGACCCAGCGGGAGTTCCCACGAGCAGTACTTC,CASSRPSGSSHEQYF
TRBD2,TRBJ2-7,TRBV20-1,NA,TGCAGTGCTAGAGGGGCTAGCGGGAGGGCCTTCGAGCAGTACTTC,CSARGASGRAFEQYF
TRBD2,TRBJ2-7,TRBV28,many,TGTGCCAGCAGCCCCAGACTAGCGGGAGTCCTGTACGAGCAGTACTTC,CASSPRLAGVLYEQYF
NA,TRBJ1-2,TRBV24-1,many,TGTGCCACCAGTGATTCCGGTGGGGACTATGGCTACACCTTC,CATSDSGGDYGYTF
NA,TRBJ2-5,TRBV30,many,TGTGCCTGGAGCCGGGGGACGAAGACCCAGTACTTC,CAWSRGTKTQYF
TRBD1,TRBJ2-2,TRBV6-1,NA,TGTGCCAGCAGTCCCAGGGGGCGGAACACCGGGGAGCTGTTTTTT,CASSPRGRNTGELFF
NA,TRBJ2-7,TRBV6-5,many,TGTGCCACTCGGACACCTTATTACGAGCAGTACTTC,CATRTPYYEQYF
TRBD2,TRBJ2-5,TRBV20-1,NA,TGCAGTGCTACAGGACTAGCGGGTAGGAAAGAGACCCAGTACTTC,CSATGLAGRKETQYF